The clone carrying this TCR beta chain was seen once. This sample is drawn from a study of T cell responses to AZD1222 COVID-19 vaccine. The protocol was immunoSEQ multiplex PCR, while the TCRdb copy is restricted to in-frame clones and leaves out a portion. The sample includes 100,000 to 150,000 clones, roughly 88% of them seen just once. The germline gives CDR1 SGDLS, CDR2 YYNGEE. Trimming at V came to 3 bases and at J to 5 bases, leaving 12 bases not matched to a gene. There are 17 residues in the CDR3. The TCR was taken from an adult who received the AZD1222 COVID-19 vaccine. The chain carries TRBV9 and TRBJ2-5; the match to TRBD2 covers 11 bases. Sequenced here: peripheral blood, sampled 28 days after the second AZD1222 dose. The CDR3: CASSASTGLAVRETQYF. The CDR3 DNA sequence: TGTGCCAGCAGCGCATCCACGGGACTAGCGGTTAGGGAGACCCAGTACTTC.